This T cell receptor (beta chain) was profiled in a study of blood T cell repertoires in COVID-19. Study summary: COVID-19 samples from acute and convalescent phases originated in the United States, Italy and Spain.

The CDR3 is 17 residues long. The trim removed 5 bases at V and 6 bases at J, leaving 11 bases unmatched. Germline V gives CDR1 SGHAT, CDR2 FQNNGV. In the study's own analysis: It was from reference gene primer amplification that nucleated cell counts were estimated. Profiling relied on immunoSEQ multiplex PCR, and the TCRdb table lists in-frame clones only, not all of them. D and trimming were read from the DNA, whereas the V and J calls and clone size are those reported in that table. The table lists about 63,000 clones, 88% of them singletons. This chain links TRBV11-2 with TRBJ2-2, with 11 bases that match TRBD2. Sequenced: peripheral blood. The sequence was obtained from a human donor in a cohort sampled during active COVID-19. The CDR3 DNA follows: TGTGCCAGCAGCCCTAGACCGACTAGCGGGATGTCCGGGGAGCTGTTTTTT. This sequence encodes CASSPRPTSGMSGELFF.